This T cell receptor beta chain was sequenced during a study of cytomegalovirus exposure and HLA in healthy donors. This clone was observed a few times. What it recognizes is unknown. General study results and limits: 164 TCR beta chains were listed as cytomegalovirus-associated. TRBV6-2, TRBV6-3 and other indistinguishable V segments were excluded.

Deletions cut 1 base from V and 0 bases from J, with 10 bases between. Looked up from germline, CDR1 is SNHLY and CDR2 is FYNNEI. This CDR3 is 16 amino acids long. Primers included in the PCR were 60 Vbeta and 13 Jbeta primers. Original processing methods: In a later analysis, roughly 11 million of 60 million to 80 million unique beta chains occurred in at least two donors. Clones were read by immunoSEQ multiplex PCR, and TCRdb kept only the in-frame ones, dropping some. V, J and clone size were drawn from that table, and D and trimming were deduced from the DNA. The sample contains 150,000 to 160,000 clones, 74% of which appear only once.

The sequenced material came from PBMCs. This TCR was sampled from a man under 40 in good health and CMV-seronegative. This chain uses TRBV2 with TRBJ1-3; D is uncertain. The CDR3 DNA sequence: TGTGCCAGCAGTGAAGGTAGAGGCGTCTCTGGAAACACCATATATTTT. This translates into CASSEGRGVSGNTIYF. The complete variable domain, with remaining parts taken from reference TRBV2 and TRBJ1-3, reads EPEVTQTPSHQVTQMGQEVILRCVPISNHLYFYWYRQILGQKVEFLVSFYNNEISEKSEIFDDQFSVERPDGSNFTLKIRSTKLEDSAMYFCASSEGRGVSGNTIYFGEGSWLTVV.